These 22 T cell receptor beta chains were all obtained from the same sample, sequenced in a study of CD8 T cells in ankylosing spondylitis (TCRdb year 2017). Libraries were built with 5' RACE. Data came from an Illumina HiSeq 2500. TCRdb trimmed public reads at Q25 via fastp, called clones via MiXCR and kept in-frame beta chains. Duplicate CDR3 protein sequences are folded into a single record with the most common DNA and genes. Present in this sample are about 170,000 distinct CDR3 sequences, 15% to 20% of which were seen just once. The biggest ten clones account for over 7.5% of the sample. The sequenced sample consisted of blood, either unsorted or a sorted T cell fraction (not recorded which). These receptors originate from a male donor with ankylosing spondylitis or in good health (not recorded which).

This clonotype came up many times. DNA of the CDR3: TGTGCCAGCAGTGTAGAATCGGGAGGAGGGACCTACGAGCAGTACTTC. Translation: CASSVESGGGTYEQYF. The gene calls are TRBV2 and TRBJ2-7; TRBD2 matches 7 bases. The CDR3 contains 16 residues. CDR1 and CDR2 from the germline V gene are SNHLY and FYNNEI. Trimming took 4 bases from V and 2 from J; bases not matched to a gene: 11.

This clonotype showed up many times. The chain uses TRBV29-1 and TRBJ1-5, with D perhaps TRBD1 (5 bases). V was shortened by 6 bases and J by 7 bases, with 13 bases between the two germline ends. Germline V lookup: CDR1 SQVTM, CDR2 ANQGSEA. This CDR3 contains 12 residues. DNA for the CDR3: TGCAGCGTAATGGACACGGGGCAGCCCCAGCATTTT. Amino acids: CSVMDTGQPQHF.

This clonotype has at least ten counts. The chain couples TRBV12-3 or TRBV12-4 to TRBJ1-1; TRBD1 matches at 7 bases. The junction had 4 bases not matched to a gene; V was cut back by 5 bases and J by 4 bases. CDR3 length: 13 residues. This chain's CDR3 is CASSTTGVTEAFF. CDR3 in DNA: TGTGCCAGCAGTACCACAGGGGTCACTGAAGCTTTCTTT.

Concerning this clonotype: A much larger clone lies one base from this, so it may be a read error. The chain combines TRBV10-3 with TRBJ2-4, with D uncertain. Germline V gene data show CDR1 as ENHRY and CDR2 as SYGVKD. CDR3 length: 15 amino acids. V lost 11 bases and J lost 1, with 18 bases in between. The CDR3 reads CAGSEVWTAKNIQYF. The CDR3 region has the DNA TGTGCCGGCAGTGAAGTTTGGACGGCCAAAAACATTCAGTACTTC.

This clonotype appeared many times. This CDR3 is CASSLIRTAASDTQYF. CDR3 sequence (DNA): TGTGCCAGCAGCTTAATTCGGACAGCCGCATCGGATACGCAGTATTTT. This chain joins TRBV7-2 and TRBJ2-3, with D perhaps TRBD1 (6 bases). The germline V gene has CDR1 SGHTA and CDR2 FQGNSA. V was trimmed by 2 bases and J by 6 bases, leaving 18 bases between them. This CDR3 is built from 16 residues.

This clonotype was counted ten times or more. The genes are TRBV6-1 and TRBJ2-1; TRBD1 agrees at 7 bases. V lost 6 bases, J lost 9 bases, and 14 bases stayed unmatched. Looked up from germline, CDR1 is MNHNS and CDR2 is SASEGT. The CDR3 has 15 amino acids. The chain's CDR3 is CASRAGTAGSGEQFF. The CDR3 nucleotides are TGTGCCAGCAGGGCCGGGACAGCCGGGTCGGGTGAGCAGTTCTTC.

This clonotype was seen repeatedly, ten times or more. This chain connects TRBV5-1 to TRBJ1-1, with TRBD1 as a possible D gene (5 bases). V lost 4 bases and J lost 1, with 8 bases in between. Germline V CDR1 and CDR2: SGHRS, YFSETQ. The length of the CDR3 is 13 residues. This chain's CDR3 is CASSTGQNTEAFF. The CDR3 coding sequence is TGCGCCAGCAGCACAGGACAGAACACTGAAGCTTTCTTT. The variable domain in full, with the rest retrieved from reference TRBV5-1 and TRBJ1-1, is KAGVTQTPRYLIKTRGQQVTLSCSPISGHRSVSWYQQTPGQGLQFLFEYFSETQRNKGNFPGRFSGRQFSNSRSEMNVSTLELGDSALYLCASSTGQNTEAFFGQGTRLTVV.

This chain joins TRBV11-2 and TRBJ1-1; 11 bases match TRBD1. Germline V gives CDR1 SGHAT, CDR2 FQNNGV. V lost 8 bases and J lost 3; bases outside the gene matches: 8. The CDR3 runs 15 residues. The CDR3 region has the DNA TGTGCCAGCGGGGGGACAGGGGGGGCGTACACTGAAGCTTTCTTT. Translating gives CASGGTGGAYTEAFF.

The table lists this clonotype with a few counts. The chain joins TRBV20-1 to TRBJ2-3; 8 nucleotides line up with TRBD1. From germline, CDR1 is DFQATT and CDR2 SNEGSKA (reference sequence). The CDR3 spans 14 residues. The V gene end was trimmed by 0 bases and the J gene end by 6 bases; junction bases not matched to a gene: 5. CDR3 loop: CSARDPQGADTQYF. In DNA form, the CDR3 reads TGCAGTGCTAGAGATCCCCAGGGGGCGGATACGCAGTATTTT.

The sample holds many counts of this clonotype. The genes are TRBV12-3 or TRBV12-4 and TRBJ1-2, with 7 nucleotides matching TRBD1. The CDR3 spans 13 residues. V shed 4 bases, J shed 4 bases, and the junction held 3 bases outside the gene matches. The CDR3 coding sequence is TGTGCCAGCAGTTCCACAGGGGCCTATGGCTACACCTTC. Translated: CASSSTGAYGYTF.

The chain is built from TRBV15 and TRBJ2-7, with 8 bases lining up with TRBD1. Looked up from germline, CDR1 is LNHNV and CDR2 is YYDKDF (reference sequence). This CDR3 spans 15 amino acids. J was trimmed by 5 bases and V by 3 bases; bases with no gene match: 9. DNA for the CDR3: TGTGCCACCAGCAGGGAGGACAGGGAGAATAACGAGCAGTACTTC. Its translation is CATSREDRENNEQYF.

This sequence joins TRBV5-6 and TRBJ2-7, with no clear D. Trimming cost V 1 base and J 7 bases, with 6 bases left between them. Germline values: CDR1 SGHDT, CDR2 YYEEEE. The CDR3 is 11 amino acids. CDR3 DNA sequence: TGTGCCAGCAGCTTGTCGGAGGAGCAGTACTTC. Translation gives CASSLSEEQYF.

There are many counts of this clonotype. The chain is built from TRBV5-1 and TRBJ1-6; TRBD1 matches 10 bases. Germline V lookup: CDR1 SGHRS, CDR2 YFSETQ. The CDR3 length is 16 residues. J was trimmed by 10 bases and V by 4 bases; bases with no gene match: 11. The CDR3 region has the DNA TGCGCCAGCAGCATTGCGGGACAGGGGTTCGGATCACCCCTCCACTTT. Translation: CASSIAGQGFGSPLHF.

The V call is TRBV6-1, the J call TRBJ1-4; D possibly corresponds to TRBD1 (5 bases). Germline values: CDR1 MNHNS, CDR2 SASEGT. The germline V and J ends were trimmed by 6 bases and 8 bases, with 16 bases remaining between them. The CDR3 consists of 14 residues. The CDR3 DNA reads TGTGCCAGCAGGAAGGACATGCCCTGGGAAAAACTGTTTTTT. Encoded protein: CASRKDMPWEKLFF.

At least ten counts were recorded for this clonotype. CDR3 amino acids: CSVETGTSSYEQYF. The DNA for the CDR3 is TGCAGCGTGGAAACCGGGACTAGCTCCTACGAGCAGTACTTC. The genes are TRBV29-1 and TRBJ2-7, with TRBD2 matching over 8 bases. The CDR3 spans 14 residues. Trimming cost V 6 bases and J 0 bases; bases outside gene matches: 7. CDR1 is SQVTM, CDR2 ANQGSEA, per germline.

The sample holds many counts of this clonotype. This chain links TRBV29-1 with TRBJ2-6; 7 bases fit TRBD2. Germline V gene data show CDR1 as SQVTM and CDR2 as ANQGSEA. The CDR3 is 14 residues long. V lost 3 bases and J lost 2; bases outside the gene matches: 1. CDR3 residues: CSVEGGAGANVLTF. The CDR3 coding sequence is TGCAGCGTTGAGGGAGGGGCTGGGGCCAACGTCCTGACTTTC.

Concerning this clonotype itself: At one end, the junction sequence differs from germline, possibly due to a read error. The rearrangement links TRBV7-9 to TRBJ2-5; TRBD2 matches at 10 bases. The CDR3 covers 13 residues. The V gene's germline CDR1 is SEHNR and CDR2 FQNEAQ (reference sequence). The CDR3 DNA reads TGTGTCAGCTTACTAGCGGGACAGGAGACCCAGTACTTC. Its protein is CVSLLAGQETQYF. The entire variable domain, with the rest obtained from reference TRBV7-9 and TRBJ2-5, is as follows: DTGVSQNPRHKITKRGQNVTFRCDPISEHNRLYWYRQTLGQGPEFLTYFQNEAQLEKSRLLSDRFSAERPKGSFSTLEIQRTEQGDSAMYLCVSLLAGQETQYFGPGTRLLVL.

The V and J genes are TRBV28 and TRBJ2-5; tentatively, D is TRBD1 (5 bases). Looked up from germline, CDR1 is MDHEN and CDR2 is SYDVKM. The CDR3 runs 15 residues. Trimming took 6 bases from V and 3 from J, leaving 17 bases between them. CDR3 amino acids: CASRQGHHREETQYF. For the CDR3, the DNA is TGTGCCAGCAGACAAGGACACCACCGGGAAGAGACCCAGTACTTC.

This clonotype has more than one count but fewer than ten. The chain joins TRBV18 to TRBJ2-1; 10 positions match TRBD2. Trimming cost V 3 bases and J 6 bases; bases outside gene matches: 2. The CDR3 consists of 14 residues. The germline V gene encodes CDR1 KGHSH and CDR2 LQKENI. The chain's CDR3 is CASSPSGRGNEQFF. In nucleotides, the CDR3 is TGTGCCAGCTCACCGAGCGGGAGGGGCAATGAGCAGTTCTTC.

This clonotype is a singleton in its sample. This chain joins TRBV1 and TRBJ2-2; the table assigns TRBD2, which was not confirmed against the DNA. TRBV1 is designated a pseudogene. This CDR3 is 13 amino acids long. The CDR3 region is CTGRTSGTGELFF. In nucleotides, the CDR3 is TGCACCGGACGGACTAGCGGCACCGGGGAGCTGTTTTTT.

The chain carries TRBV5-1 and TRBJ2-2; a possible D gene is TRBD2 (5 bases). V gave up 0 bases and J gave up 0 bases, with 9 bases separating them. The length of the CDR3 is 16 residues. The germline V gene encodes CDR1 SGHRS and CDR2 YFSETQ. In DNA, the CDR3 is TGCGCCAGCAGCTTGGCTAGCAGTTCGAACACCGGGGAGCTGTTTTTT. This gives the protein CASSLASSSNTGELFF.

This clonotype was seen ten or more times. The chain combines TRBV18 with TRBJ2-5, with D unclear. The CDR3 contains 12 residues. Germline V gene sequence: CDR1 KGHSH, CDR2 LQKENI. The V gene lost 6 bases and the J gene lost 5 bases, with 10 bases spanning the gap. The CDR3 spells CASSGSKETQYF. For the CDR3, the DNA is TGTGCCAGCTCGGGCAGCAAGGAGACCCAGTACTTC.